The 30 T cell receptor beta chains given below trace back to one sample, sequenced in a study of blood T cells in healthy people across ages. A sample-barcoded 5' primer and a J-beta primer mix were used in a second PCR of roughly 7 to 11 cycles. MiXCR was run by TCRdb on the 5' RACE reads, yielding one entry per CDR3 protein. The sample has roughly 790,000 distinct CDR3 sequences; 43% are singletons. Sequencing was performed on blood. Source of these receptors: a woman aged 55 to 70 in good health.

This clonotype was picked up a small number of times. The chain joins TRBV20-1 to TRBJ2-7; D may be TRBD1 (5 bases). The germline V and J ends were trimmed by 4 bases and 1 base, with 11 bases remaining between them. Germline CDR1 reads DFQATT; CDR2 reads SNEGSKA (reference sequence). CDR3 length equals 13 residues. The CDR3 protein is CSANNPGSYEQYF. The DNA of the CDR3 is TGCAGTGCTAACAACCCAGGGTCCTACGAGCAGTACTTC.

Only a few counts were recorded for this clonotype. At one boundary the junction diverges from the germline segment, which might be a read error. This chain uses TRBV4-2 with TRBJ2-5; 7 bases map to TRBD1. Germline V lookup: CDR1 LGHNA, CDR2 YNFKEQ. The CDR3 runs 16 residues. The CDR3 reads CAGSQAQQGNQETQYF. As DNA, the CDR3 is TGTGCCGGCAGCCAAGCCCAACAGGGGAATCAAGAGACCCAGTACTTC.

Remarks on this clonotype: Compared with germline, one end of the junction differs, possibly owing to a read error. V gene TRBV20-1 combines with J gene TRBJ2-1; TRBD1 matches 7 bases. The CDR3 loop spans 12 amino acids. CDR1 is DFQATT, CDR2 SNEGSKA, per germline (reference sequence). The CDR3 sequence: CSRQGNYDEQFF. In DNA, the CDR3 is TGCAGCAGACAGGGCAACTACGATGAGCAGTTCTTC.

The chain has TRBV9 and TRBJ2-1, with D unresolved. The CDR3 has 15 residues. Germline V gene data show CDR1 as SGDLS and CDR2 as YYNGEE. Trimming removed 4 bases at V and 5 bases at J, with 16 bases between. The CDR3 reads CASSPPVLKDNEQFF. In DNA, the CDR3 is TGTGCCAGCAGCCCCCCGGTGTTGAAGGACAATGAGCAGTTCTTC.

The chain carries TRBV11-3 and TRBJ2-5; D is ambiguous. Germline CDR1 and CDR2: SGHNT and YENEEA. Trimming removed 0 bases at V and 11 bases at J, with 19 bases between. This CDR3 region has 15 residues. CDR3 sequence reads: CASSLDPRRNNEQYF. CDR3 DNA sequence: TGTGCCAGCAGCTTAGATCCCCGACGGAACAATGAGCAGTACTTC.

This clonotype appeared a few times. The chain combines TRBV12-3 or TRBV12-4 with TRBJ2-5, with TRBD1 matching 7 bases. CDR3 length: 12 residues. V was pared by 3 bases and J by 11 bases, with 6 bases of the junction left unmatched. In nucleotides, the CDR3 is TGTGCCAGCAGTTTTCACAGGGGTGAGCAGTACTTC. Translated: CASSFHRGEQYF.

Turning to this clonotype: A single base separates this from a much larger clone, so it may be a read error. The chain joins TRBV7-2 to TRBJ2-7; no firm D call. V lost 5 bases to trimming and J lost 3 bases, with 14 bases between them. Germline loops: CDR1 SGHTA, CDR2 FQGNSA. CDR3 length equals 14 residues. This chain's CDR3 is CASSETRALYEQYF. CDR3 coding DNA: TGTGCCAGCAGCGAAACACGAGCCCTCTACGAGCAGTACTTC.

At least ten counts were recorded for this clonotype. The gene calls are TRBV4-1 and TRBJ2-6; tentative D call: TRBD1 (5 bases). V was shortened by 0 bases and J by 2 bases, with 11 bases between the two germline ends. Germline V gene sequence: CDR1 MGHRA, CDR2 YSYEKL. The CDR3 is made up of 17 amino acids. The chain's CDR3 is CASSQDRRGTGANVLTF. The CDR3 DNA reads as TGCGCCAGCAGCCAAGATCGAAGGGGAACTGGGGCCAACGTCCTGACTTTC.

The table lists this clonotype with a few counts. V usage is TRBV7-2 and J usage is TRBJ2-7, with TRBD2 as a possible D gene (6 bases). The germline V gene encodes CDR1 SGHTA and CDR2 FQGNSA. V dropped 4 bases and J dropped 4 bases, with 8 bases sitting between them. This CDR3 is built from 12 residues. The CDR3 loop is CASSSGLYEQYF. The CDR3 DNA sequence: TGTGCCAGCAGCTCGGGACTTTACGAGCAGTACTTC.

The DNA for the CDR3 is TGCAGTGCTAGAGGTTCGCTACTCGGGTACTTC. Translating it yields CSARGSLLGYF. The chain has TRBV20-1 and TRBJ2-5; D unclear. This CDR3 contains 11 residues. The V and J ends lost 1 base and 13 bases respectively, with 13 bases between them. Germline-derived CDR1 and CDR2 are DFQATT and SNEGSKA (reference sequence).

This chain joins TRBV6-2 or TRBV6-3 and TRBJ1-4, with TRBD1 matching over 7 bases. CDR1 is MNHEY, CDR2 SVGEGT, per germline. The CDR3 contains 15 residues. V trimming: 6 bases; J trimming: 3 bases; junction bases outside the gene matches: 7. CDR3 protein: CASSPGGTANEKLFF. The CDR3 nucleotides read TGTGCCAGCAGCCCTGGCGGGACAGCTAATGAAAAACTGTTTTTT.

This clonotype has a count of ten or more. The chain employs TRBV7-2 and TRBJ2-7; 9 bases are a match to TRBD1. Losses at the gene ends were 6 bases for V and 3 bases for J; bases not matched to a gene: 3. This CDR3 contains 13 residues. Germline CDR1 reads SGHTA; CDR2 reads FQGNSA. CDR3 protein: CASRRQGVYEQYF. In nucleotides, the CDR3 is TGTGCCAGCAGGAGACAGGGGGTCTACGAGCAGTACTTC.

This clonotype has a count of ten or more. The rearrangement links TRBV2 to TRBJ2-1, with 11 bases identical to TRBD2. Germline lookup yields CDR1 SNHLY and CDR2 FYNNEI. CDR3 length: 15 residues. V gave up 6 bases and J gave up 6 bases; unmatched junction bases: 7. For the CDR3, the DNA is TGTGCCAGCAGGCCGGGACTAGCGGAGGGCAATGAGCAGTTCTTC. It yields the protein CASRPGLAEGNEQFF. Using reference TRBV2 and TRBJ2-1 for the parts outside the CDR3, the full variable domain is EPEVTQTPSHQVTQMGQEVILRCVPISNHLYFYWYRQILGQKVEFLVSFYNNEISEKSEIFDDQFSVERPDGSNFTLKIRSTKLEDSAMYFCASRPGLAEGNEQFFGPGTRLTVL.

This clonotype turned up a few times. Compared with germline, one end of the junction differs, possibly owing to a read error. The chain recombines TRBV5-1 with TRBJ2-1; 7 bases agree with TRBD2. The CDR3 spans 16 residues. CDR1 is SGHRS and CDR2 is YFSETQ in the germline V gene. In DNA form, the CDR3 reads TGCGCCAGCAACTTGGGGGGAAGCGGGAACTACAATGAGCAGTTCTTC. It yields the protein CASNLGGSGNYNEQFF.

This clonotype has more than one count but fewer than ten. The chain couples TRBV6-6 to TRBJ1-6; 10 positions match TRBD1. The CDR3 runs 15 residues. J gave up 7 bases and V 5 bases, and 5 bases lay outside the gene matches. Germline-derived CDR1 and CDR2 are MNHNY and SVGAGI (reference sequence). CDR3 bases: TGTGCCAGCAGTCACGTGACAGGGGGCAATTCACCCCTCCACTTT. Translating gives CASSHVTGGNSPLHF.

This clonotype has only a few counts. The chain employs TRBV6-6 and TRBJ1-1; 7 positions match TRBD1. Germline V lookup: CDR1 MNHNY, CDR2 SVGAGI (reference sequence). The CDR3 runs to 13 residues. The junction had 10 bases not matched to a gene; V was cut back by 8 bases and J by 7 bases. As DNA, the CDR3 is TGTGCCAGCCTGTTGGACAGGTCTGTTGAAGCTTTCTTT. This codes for CASLLDRSVEAFF.

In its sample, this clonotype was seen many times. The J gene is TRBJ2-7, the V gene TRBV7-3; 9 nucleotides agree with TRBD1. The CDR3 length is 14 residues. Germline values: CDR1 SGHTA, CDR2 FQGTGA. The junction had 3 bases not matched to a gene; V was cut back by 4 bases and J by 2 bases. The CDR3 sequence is CASSYDRGAYEQYF. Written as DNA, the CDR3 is TGTGCCAGCAGCTACGACAGGGGGGCCTACGAGCAGTACTTC. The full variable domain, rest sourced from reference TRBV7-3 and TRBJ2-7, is GAGVSQTPSNKVTEKGKYVELRCDPISGHTALYWYRQSLGQGPEFLIYFQGTGAADDSGLPNDRFFAVRPEGSVSTLKIQRTERGDSAVYLCASSYDRGAYEQYFGPGTRLTVT.

This chain's CDR3 is CSARDLKGVAGELFF. The CDR3 region has the DNA TGCAGTGCTAGAGATCTGAAAGGGGTGGCCGGGGAGCTGTTTTTT. The rearrangement links TRBV20-1 to TRBJ2-2, with D maybe TRBD1 (5 bases). CDR1 DFQATT and CDR2 SNEGSKA come from the germline V gene (reference sequence). This CDR3 region has 15 residues. V dropped 0 bases and J dropped 6 bases, with 14 bases sitting between them.

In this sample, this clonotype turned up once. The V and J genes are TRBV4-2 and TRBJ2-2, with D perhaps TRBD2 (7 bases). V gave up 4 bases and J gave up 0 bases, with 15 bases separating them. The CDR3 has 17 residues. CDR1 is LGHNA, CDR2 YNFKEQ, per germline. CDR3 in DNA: TGTGCCAGCAGCCCCGAAGGGGGGGCCTCGAACACCGGGGAGCTGTTTTTT. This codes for CASSPEGGASNTGELFF.

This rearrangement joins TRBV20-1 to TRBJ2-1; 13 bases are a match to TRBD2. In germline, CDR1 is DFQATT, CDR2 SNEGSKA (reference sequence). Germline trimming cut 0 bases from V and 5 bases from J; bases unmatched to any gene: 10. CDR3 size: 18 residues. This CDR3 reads CSARDAVTSGGLNNEQFF. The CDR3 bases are TGCAGTGCTAGAGATGCCGTGACTAGCGGGGGGTTGAACAATGAGCAGTTCTTC.

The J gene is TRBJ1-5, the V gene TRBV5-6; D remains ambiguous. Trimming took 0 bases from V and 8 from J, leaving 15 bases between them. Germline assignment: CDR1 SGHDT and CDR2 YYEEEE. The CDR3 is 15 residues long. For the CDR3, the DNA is TGTGCCAGCAGCTTGGCCGGAGCGACGTTAAAGCCCCAGCATTTT. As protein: CASSLAGATLKPQHF.

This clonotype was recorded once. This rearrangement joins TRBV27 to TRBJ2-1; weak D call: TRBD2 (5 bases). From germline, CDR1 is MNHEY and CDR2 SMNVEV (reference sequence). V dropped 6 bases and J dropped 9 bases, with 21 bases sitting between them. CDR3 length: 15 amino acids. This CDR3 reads CASSPRPGSGSEQFF. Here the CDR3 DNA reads TGTGCCAGCAGCCCAAGACCGGGGTCGGGCAGTGAGCAGTTCTTC.

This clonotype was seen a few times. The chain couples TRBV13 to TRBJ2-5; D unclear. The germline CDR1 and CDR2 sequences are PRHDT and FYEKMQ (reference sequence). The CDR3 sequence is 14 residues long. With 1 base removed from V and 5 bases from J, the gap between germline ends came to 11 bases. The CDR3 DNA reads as TGTGCCAGCAGCTTAGTTTACCGACGGGAGACCCAGTACTTC. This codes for CASSLVYRRETQYF. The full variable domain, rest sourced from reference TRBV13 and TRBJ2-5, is AAGVIQSPRHLIKEKRETATLKCYPIPRHDTVYWYQQGPGQDPQFLISFYEKMQSDKGSIPDRFSAQQFSDYHSELNMSSLELGDSALYFCASSLVYRRETQYFGPGTRLLVL.

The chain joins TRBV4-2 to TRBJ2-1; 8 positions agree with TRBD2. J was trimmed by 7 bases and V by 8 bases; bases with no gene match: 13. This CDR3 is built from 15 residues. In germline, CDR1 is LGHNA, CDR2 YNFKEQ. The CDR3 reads CASAGGGRRWNEQFF. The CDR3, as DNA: TGTGCCAGCGCGGGCGGGGGGCGGCGGTGGAATGAGCAGTTCTTC.

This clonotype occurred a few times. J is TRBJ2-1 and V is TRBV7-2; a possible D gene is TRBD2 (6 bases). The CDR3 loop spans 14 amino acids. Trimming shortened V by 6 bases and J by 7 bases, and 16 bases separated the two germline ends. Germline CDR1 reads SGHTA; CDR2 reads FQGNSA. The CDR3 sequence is CASSAFRAGNEQFF. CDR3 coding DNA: TGTGCCAGCAGTGCCTTCCGGGCGGGGAATGAGCAGTTCTTC. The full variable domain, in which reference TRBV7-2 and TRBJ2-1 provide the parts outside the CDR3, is GAGVSQSPSNKVTEKGKDVELRCDPISGHTALYWYRQSLGQGLEFLIYFQGNSAPDKSGLPSDRFSAERTGGSVSTLTIQRTQQEDSAVYLCASSAFRAGNEQFFGPGTRLTVL.

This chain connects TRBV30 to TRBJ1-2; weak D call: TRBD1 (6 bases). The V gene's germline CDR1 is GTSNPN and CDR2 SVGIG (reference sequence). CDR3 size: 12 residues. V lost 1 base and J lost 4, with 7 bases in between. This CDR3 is CAWSAGAYGYTF. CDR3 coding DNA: TGTGCCTGGAGTGCGGGGGCCTATGGCTACACCTTC.

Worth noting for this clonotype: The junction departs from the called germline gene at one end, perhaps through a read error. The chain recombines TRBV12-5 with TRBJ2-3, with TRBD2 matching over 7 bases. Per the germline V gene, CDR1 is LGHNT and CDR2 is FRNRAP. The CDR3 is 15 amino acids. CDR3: CASGFVGLETDTQYF. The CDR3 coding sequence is TGCGCTAGTGGTTTTGTTGGACTAGAGACAGATACGCAGTATTTT.

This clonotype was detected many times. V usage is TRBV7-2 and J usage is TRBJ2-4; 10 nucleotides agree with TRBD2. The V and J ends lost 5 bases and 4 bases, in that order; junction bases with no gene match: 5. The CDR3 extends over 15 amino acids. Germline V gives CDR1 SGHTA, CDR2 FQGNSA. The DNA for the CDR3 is TGTGCCAGCAGCCACGGGACTAGCGATAAAAACATTCAGTACTTC. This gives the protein CASSHGTSDKNIQYF.

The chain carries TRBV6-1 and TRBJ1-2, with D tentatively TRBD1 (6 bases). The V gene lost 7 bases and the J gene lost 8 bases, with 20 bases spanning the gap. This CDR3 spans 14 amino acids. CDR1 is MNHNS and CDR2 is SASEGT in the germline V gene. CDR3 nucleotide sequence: TGTGCCAGCACTCCGATGGACAGCTCGGGGGGCTACACCTTC. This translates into CASTPMDSSGGYTF.

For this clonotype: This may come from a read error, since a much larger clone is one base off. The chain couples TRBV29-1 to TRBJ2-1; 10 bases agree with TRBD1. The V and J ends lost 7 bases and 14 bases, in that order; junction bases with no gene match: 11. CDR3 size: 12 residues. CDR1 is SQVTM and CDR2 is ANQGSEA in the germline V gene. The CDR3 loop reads CSGTGGGTLKFF. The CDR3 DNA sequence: TGCAGCGGGACAGGGGGTGGTACGTTGAAGTTCTTC.